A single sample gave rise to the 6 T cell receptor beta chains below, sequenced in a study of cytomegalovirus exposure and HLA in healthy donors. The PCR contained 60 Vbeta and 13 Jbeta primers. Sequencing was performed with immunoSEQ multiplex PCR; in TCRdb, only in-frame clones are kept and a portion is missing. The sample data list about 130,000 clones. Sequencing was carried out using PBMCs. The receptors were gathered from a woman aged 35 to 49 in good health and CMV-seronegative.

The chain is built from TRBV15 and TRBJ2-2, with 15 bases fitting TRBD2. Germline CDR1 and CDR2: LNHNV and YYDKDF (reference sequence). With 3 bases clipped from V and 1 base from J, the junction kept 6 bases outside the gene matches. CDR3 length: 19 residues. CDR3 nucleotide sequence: TGTGCCACCAGCAGGCCCCCGGGACTAGCGGGGGGGAACACCGGGGAGCTGTTTTTT. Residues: CATSRPPGLAGGNTGELFF.

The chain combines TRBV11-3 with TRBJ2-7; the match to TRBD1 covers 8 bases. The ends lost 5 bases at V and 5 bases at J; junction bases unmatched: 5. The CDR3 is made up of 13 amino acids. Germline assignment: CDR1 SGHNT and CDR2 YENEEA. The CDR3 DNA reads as TGTGCCAGCAGCCAGGACAGGGTCCACGAGCAGTACTTC. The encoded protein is CASSQDRVHEQYF.

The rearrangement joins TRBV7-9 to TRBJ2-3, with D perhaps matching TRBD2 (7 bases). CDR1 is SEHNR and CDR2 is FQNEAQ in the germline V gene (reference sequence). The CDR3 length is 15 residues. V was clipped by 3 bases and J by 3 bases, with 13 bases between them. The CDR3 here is CASSLKGGFTDTQYF. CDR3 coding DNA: TGTGCCAGCAGCTTGAAGGGGGGGTTTACAGATACGCAGTATTTT.

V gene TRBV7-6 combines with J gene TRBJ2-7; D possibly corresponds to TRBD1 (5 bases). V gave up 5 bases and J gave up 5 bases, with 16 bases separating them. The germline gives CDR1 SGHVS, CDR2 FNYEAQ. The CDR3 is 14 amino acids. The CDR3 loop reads CASSVCRERNEQYV. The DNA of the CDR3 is TGTGCCAGCAGCGTCTGCAGGGAAAGGAACGAGCAGTACGTC.

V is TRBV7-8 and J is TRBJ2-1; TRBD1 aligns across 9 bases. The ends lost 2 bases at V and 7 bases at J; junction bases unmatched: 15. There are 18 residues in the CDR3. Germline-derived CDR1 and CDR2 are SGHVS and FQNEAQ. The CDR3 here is CASSLSSWGGTGWNEQFF. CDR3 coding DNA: TGTGCCAGCAGCTTATCGTCCTGGGGCGGGACAGGGTGGAATGAGCAGTTCTTC.

The CDR3 sequence: CASTLSDNSPLHF. Written as DNA, the CDR3 is TGTGCCAGCACCCTCTCAGATAATTCACCCCTCCACTTT. V and J are TRBV28 and TRBJ1-6, with D hard to call. Between the trimmed V and J ends, which lost 7 bases and 5 bases, there was a span of 9 bases. Germline V gives CDR1 MDHEN, CDR2 SYDVKM. The CDR3 is 13 amino acids. Full variable domain (outside the CDR3, taken from reference TRBV28 and TRBJ1-6): DVKVTQSSRYLVKRTGEKVFLECVQDMDHENMFWYRQDPGLGLRLIYFSYDVKMKEKGDIPEGYSVSREKKERFSLILESASTNQTSMYLCASTLSDNSPLHFGNGTRLTVT.